Presented here are 29 T cell receptor beta chains from one specimen sequenced in a study of lung T cells in sarcoidosis with Löfgren's syndrome. Each CDR3 protein gets one entry after TCRdb re-called the reads with MiXCR. The sample has about 21,000 distinct CDR3 sequences, approximately 21% seen once; the top ten hold around 4.3%. The sample was CD4+ T cells from PBMCs. The receptor set was obtained from a human donor with sarcoidosis (Löfgren's syndrome or another form), or a control subject (not recorded which).

This clonotype was seen many times. V is TRBV12-3 or TRBV12-4 and J is TRBJ1-1, with D uncertain. The V end was cut by 5 bases, the J end by 3 bases, with 16 bases between. CDR3 size: 15 residues. The CDR3 region is CASSLGWIQDTEAFF. In DNA, the CDR3 is TGTGCCAGCAGTCTGGGTTGGATTCAGGACACTGAAGCTTTCTTT.

About this clonotype itself: This may stem from a read error, because a much larger clone lies one nucleotide away. This chain joins TRBV12-3 or TRBV12-4 and TRBJ1-3; perhaps TRBD1 as D (6 bases). The CDR3 spans 15 residues. Trimming left V 5 bases short and J 11 bases short, with 22 bases between. The CDR3 here is CASSQGQPRGNAIYF. In DNA, the CDR3 is TGTGCCAGCAGTCAAGGCCAGCCTAGGGGGAACGCCATATATTTT.

This chain links TRBV12-3 or TRBV12-4 with TRBJ1-2; D perhaps matches TRBD1 (5 bases). Between the trimmed V and J ends, which lost 6 bases and 2 bases, there was a span of 10 bases. The CDR3 is made up of 13 amino acids. The CDR3 protein is CASRSDKNYGYTF. The CDR3 DNA reads as TGTGCCAGCAGATCGGACAAGAACTATGGCTACACCTTC.

This clonotype was observed at least ten times. The chain combines TRBV28 with TRBJ1-5; D call uncertain. CDR1 and CDR2 (germline): MDHEN, SYDVKM. CDR3 length: 13 amino acids. V dropped 6 bases and J dropped 7 bases, with 13 bases sitting between them. The DNA of the CDR3 is TGTGCCAGCAGGGCCCAGGTTCGCCAGCCCCAGCATTTT. Protein: CASRAQVRQPQHF.

This clonotype is deemed medium-sized (0.01 to 0.1%). The rearrangement links TRBV20-1 to TRBJ2-1; TRBD2 aligns across 7 bases. J was trimmed by 4 bases and V by 2 bases; bases with no gene match: 5. The germline V gene has CDR1 DFQATT and CDR2 SNEGSKA (reference sequence). This CDR3 is 14 amino acids long. The CDR3 region is CSARFSGAYNEQFF. CDR3 bases: TGCAGTGCTAGATTCAGCGGGGCTTACAATGAGCAGTTCTTC.

This clonotype is termed medium-sized. The gene calls are TRBV6-1 and TRBJ2-3; 12 nucleotides agree with TRBD2. V lost 7 bases, J lost 4 bases, and 12 bases stayed unmatched. Looked up from germline, CDR1 is MNHNS and CDR2 is SASEGT. The CDR3 consists of 17 residues. The CDR3, as DNA: TGTGCCAGCAAGTCAGGAATACTAGCGGGGGGTCCAGATACGCAGTATTTT. Translation: CASKSGILAGGPDTQYF.

By share, this clonotype ranks as medium-sized. This rearrangement joins TRBV6-1 to TRBJ1-1; no clear D. The CDR3 is 13 residues long. V was cut by 7 bases and J by 2 bases, with 11 bases left in between. The V gene's germline CDR1 is MNHNS and CDR2 SASEGT. CDR3 sequence: CASKNRINTEAFF. CDR3 DNA sequence: TGTGCCAGCAAGAACAGAATCAACACTGAAGCTTTCTTT.

The chain carries TRBV6-5 and TRBJ2-7; 10 bases match TRBD2. V lost 3 bases and J lost 4; bases outside the gene matches: 18. The germline V gene encodes CDR1 MNHEY and CDR2 SVGAGI. There are 19 residues in the CDR3. CDR3 nucleotide sequence: TGTGCCAGCAGTTATAATAAGCGGGAGGGATTATCCTTGAGGTACGAGCAGTACTTC. Translating gives CASSYNKREGLSLRYEQYF.

Concerning this clonotype itself: This may come from a read error, since a much larger clone is one base off. The rearrangement uses TRBV28 and TRBJ2-1, with D uncertain. Germline V gene lookup returns CDR1 MDHEN and CDR2 SYDVKM. The CDR3 sequence is 17 residues long. In DNA form, the CDR3 reads TGTGCCAGCGGTTTAATCAGTCGTATGTTTTCCTACAATGAGCAGTTCTTC. Protein sequence: CASGLISRMFSYNEQFF.

Concerning this clonotype: With a much larger clone just one base away, this may be a read error. J is TRBJ2-1 and V is TRBV29-1, with a tentative D call TRBD2 (6 bases). The CDR3 is 13 amino acids. Germline V lookup: CDR1 SQVTM, CDR2 ANQGSEA. Deletions cut 2 bases from V and 8 bases from J, with 13 bases between. CDR3 amino acids: CSVEPSWRDEQFF. The CDR3 DNA sequence: TGCAGCGTTGAACCTAGCTGGAGGGATGAGCAGTTCTTC.

The chain is built from TRBV5-4 and TRBJ2-1; D is possibly TRBD2 (5 bases). The CDR3 is made up of 15 amino acids. V lost 7 bases, J lost 2 bases, and 16 bases lay in between. CDR1 and CDR2 (germline): SGHNT, YYREEE (reference sequence). The CDR3 nucleotides are TGTGCCAGCGGCTCCGGTGGGGAGACCTACAATGAGCAGTTCTTC. The encoded protein is CASGSGGETYNEQFF.

As regards this clonotype: Given a much more abundant clone one base away, this may be a read error. The CDR3 DNA reads as TGTGCCAGCTTGGTGACGGGAAGGAACGCTGAAGCTTTCTTT. As protein: CASLVTGRNAEAFF. The V gene is TRBV7-2, the J gene TRBJ1-1; D remains unclear. CDR3 length: 14 amino acids. Germline assignment: CDR1 SGHTA and CDR2 FQGNSA.

This clonotype was counted at least ten times. The chain joins TRBV28 to TRBJ2-7; perhaps TRBD1 as D (8 bases). CDR1 is MDHEN and CDR2 is SYDVKM in the germline V gene. There are 15 residues in the CDR3. The V gene lost 5 bases and the J gene lost 1 base, with 15 bases spanning the gap. The CDR3 nucleotides are TGTGCCAGCAGTCCACACAGGGGGGGGTCCTACGAGCAGTACTTC. Translation: CASSPHRGGSYEQYF.

Comment on this clonotype: A much larger clone sits a single nucleotide away, making a read error possible. The chain carries TRBV12-3 or TRBV12-4 and TRBJ2-3, with a weak D call TRBD2 (6 bases). Trimming took 7 bases from V and 2 from J, leaving 19 bases between them. The CDR3 loop spans 16 amino acids. CDR3 sequence: CASNSFLAGPTDTQYF. The CDR3 nucleotides are TGTGCCAGCAATTCCTTCCTTGCGGGGCCCACAGATACGCAGTATTTT.

On this clonotype itself: This may arise from a read error, as a much more abundant clone is one base away. The V gene is TRBV11-2, the J gene TRBJ2-7, with TRBD2 as a possible D gene (5 bases). Per the germline V gene, CDR1 is SGHAT and CDR2 is FQNNGV. This CDR3 has 15 amino acids. The CDR3: CASSPSRAASYERYF. The CDR3 DNA sequence: TGTGCCAGCAGCCCGAGCCGAGCGGCCTCCTACGAGCGGTACTTC.

This clonotype was seen more than once but under ten times. The V gene is TRBV7-9, the J gene TRBJ1-2; D might be TRBD1 (6 bases). The length of the CDR3 is 14 residues. Germline loops: CDR1 SEHNR, CDR2 FQNEAQ (reference sequence). Trimming removed 5 bases at V and 2 bases at J, with 12 bases between. The CDR3 coding sequence is TGTGCCAGCAGCCTTGGACAGACCAACTATGGCTACACCTTC. It translates to CASSLGQTNYGYTF.

Ten or more counts support this clonotype. This chain links TRBV11-2 with TRBJ1-5; possibly TRBD1 for D (5 bases). The CDR3 length is 14 residues. Germline loops: CDR1 SGHAT, CDR2 FQNNGV. With 2 bases removed from V and 6 bases from J, the gap between germline ends came to 11 bases. CDR3 bases: TGTGCCAGCAGCTTACAGGGTTCTGGTCAGCCCCAGCATTTT. The encoded protein is CASSLQGSGQPQHF.

This clonotype was observed many times. The rearrangement uses TRBV19 and TRBJ1-4; no reliable D call. The germline V and J ends were trimmed by 5 bases and 7 bases, with 11 bases remaining between them. CDR1 is LNHDA and CDR2 is SQIVND in the germline V gene (reference sequence). CDR3 size: 13 residues. CDR3 bases: TGTGCCAGTAGTGCGGGCTGGAGTGAAAAACTGTTTTTT. Translation: CASSAGWSEKLFF.

A few counts support this clonotype. The rearrangement joins TRBV12-3 or TRBV12-4 to TRBJ2-1; maybe TRBD2 (6 bases). Trimming removed 6 bases at V and 8 bases at J, with 14 bases between. This CDR3 is 13 amino acids long. The CDR3 sequence: CASSFPSGDEQFF. The DNA of the CDR3 is TGTGCCAGCAGCTTTCCCTCGGGGGATGAGCAGTTCTTC.

This clonotype was recorded many times. The chain uses TRBV5-5 and TRBJ2-7; the D gene is possibly TRBD1 (5 bases). V lost 5 bases and J 5 bases, leaving 20 bases between the germline ends. The V gene's germline CDR1 is SGHKS and CDR2 YYEKEE (reference sequence). This CDR3 is built from 15 residues. The CDR3 DNA sequence: TGTGCCAGCAGTTTTCAGGGATTTACGGTCCACGAGCAGTACTTC. Its protein product is CASSFQGFTVHEQYF.

About this clonotype: Since a much larger clone is just one base distant, this may be a read error. This chain connects TRBV19 to TRBJ2-6; D is perhaps TRBD1 or TRBD2 (5 bases each). The CDR3 runs 16 residues. Trimming shortened V by 5 bases and J by 0 bases, and 11 bases separated the two germline ends. Germline V gene lookup returns CDR1 LNHDA and CDR2 SQIVND (reference sequence). Here the CDR3 DNA reads TGTGCCAGTAGTGTGGGGGTTGGCTCTGGGGCCAACGTCCTGACTTTC. Its translation: CASSVGVGSGANVLTF.

Judged by abundance, this clonotype is medium-sized (0.01 to 0.1%). The chain combines TRBV28 with TRBJ2-3; no reliable D call. The CDR3 has 12 residues. The V gene's germline CDR1 is MDHEN and CDR2 SYDVKM. V gave up 5 bases and J gave up 4 bases, with 7 bases separating them. This chain's CDR3 is CASSLVPDTQYF. The DNA for the CDR3 is TGTGCCAGCAGTCTAGTCCCAGATACGCAGTATTTT.

By share, this clonotype ranks as medium-sized (0.01 to 0.1%). This rearrangement joins TRBV6-1 to TRBJ1-5; the D is unclear. Germline CDR1 and CDR2: MNHNS and SASEGT. The CDR3 contains 14 residues. V was clipped by 1 base and J by 3 bases, with 7 bases between them. CDR3 nucleotides: TGTGCCAGCAGTGAAGTGCCTATCAATCAGCCCCAGCATTTT. Its translation is CASSEVPINQPQHF.

DNA for the CDR3: TGTGCCAGCAGCCAAGGCCTAGCTGCCGGCACCTACGAGCAGTACTTC. As protein: CASSQGLAAGTYEQYF. The V call is TRBV3-1, the J call TRBJ2-7; the D gene is possibly TRBD2 (5 bases). The V gene lost 1 base and the J gene lost 2 bases, with 15 bases spanning the gap. Germline V gene data show CDR1 as LGHDT and CDR2 as YNNKEL (reference sequence). The CDR3 sequence is 16 residues long.

This clonotype came up many times. CDR3 coding DNA: TGCGCCAGCAGCTTGGAAGGGACAGGGCCGACTGAGCAGTTCTTC. It encodes CASSLEGTGPTEQFF. The V and J genes are TRBV5-1 and TRBJ2-1; 9 nucleotides align to TRBD1. CDR1 SGHRS and CDR2 YFSETQ come from the germline V gene. The CDR3 is 15 residues long. J lost 9 bases, V lost 0 bases, and 7 bases had no gene match. The whole variable domain, remainder taken from reference TRBV5-1 and TRBJ2-1, is KAGVTQTPRYLIKTRGQQVTLSCSPISGHRSVSWYQQTPGQGLQFLFEYFSETQRNKGNFPGRFSGRQFSNSRSEMNVSTLELGDSALYLCASSLEGTGPTEQFFGPGTRLTVL.

This clonotype was observed many times. The chain recombines TRBV28 with TRBJ1-1; D is ambiguous. The V end was cut by 1 base, the J end by 1 base, with 7 bases between. The CDR3 spans 14 residues. Germline V gene lookup returns CDR1 MDHEN and CDR2 SYDVKM. CDR3 in amino acids: CASSLSPGNTEAFF. The DNA for the CDR3 is TGTGCCAGCAGTTTATCTCCGGGGAACACTGAAGCTTTCTTT.

The sample holds many counts of this clonotype. The V and J genes are TRBV11-2 and TRBJ2-5, with TRBD2 as a possible D gene (5 bases). This CDR3 is built from 15 residues. The V end was cut by 0 bases, the J end by 2 bases, with 10 bases between. Germline V gene sequence: CDR1 SGHAT, CDR2 FQNNGV. The CDR3 here is CASSLDWTAQETQYF. The CDR3 DNA is TGTGCCAGCAGCTTAGATTGGACTGCACAAGAGACCCAGTACTTC.

This clonotype was seen at least ten times. V is TRBV20-1 and J is TRBJ2-7; 7 bases are a match to TRBD1. Germline values: CDR1 DFQATT, CDR2 SNEGSKA (reference sequence). Trimming at V came to 5 bases and at J to 5 bases, leaving 9 bases not matched to a gene. The CDR3 has 13 amino acids. The CDR3 reads CSAPRQGKNEQYF. CDR3 coding DNA: TGCAGTGCTCCAAGACAGGGTAAGAACGAGCAGTACTTC.

This clonotype was seen only a few times. J is TRBJ2-7 and V is TRBV3-1; no clear D. The CDR3 is made up of 14 amino acids. In germline, CDR1 is LGHDT, CDR2 YNNKEL (reference sequence). V lost 4 bases, J lost 2 bases, and 12 bases lay in between. CDR3 sequence reads: CASSPRLKPYEQYF. The CDR3 region has the DNA TGTGCCAGCAGCCCACGTCTCAAACCCTACGAGCAGTACTTC.